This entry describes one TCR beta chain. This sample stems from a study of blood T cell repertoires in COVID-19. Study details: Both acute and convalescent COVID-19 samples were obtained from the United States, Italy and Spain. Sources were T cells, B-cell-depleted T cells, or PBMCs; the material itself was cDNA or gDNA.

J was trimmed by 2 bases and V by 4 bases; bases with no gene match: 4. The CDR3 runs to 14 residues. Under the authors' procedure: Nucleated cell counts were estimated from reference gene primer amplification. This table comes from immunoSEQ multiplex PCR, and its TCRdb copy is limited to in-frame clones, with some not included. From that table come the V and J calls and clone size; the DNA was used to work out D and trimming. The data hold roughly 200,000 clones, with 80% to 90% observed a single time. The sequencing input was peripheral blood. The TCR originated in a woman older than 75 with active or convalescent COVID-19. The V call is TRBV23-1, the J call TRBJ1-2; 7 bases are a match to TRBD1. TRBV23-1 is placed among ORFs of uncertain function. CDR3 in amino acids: CASSRGQWNYGYTF. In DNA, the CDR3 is TGCGCCAGCAGTCGGGGACAGTGGAACTATGGCTACACCTTC.